This entry concerns a single T cell receptor (beta chain). Its antigen is as yet unknown. The same CDR3 also results from other DNA sequences found in this sample. These data are taken from a study of cytomegalovirus exposure and HLA in healthy donors. The study, taken as a whole, reports: Many donors carried some public TCRs, although rarity characterized most TCR sequences.

This PCR relied on a set of 60 Vbeta primers and 13 Jbeta primers. Method: immunoSEQ multiplex PCR; TCRdb's copy keeps in-frame clones and lacks some. The sample gives around 150,000 clones, over 65% of which show up once; roughly 7.1% is in the top ten. Germline values: CDR1 SGHNT, CDR2 YENEEA. V lost 5 bases, J lost 1 base, and 8 bases lay in between. The CDR3 has 13 residues. The genes are TRBV11-3 and TRBJ1-1; D not resolved. The sequenced sample was PBMCs. This receptor was obtained from a man aged 35-49 years in good health and CMV-seropositive. The CDR3 bases are TGTGCCAGCAGCCTTCGGGAGAACACTGAAGCTTTCTTT. It codes for CASSLRENTEAFF.